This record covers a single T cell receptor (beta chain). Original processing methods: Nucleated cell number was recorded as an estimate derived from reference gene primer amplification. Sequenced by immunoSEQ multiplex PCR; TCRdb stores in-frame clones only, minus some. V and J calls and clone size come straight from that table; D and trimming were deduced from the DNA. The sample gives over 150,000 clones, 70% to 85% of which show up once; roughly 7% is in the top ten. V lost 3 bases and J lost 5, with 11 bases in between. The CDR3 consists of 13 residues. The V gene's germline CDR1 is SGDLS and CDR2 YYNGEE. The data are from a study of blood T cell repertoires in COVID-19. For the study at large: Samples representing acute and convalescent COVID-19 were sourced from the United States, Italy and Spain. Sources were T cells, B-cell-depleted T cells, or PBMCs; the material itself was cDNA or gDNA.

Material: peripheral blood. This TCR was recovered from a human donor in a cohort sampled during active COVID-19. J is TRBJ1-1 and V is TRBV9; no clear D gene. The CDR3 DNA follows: TGTGCCAGCAGCGCCTGGGGAGGGACTGAAGCTTTCTTT. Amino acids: CASSAWGGTEAFF.